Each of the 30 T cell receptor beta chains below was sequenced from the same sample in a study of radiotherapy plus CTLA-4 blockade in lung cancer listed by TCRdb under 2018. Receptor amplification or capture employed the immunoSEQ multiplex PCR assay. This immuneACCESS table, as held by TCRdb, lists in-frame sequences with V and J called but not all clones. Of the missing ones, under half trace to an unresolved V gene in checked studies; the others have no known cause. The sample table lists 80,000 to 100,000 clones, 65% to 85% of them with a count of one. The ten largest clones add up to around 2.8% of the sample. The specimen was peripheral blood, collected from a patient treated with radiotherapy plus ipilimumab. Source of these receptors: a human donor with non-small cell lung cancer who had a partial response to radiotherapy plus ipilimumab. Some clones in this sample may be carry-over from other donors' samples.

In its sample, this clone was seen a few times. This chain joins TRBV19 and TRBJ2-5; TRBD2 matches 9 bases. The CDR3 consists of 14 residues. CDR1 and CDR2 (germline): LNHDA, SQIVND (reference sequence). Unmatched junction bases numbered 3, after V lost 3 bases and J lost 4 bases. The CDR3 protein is CASSIGAGGETQYF. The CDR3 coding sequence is TGTGCCAGTAGTATCGGAGCGGGGGGAGAGACCCAGTACTTC.

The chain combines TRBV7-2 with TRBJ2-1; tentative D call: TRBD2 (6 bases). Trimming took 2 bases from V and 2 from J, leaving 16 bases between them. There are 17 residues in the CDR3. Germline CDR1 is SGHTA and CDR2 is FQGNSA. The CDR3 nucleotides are TGTGCCAGCAGCTTAATTGGCGGGAATCATCCCTACAATGAGCAGTTCTTC. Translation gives CASSLIGGNHPYNEQFF.

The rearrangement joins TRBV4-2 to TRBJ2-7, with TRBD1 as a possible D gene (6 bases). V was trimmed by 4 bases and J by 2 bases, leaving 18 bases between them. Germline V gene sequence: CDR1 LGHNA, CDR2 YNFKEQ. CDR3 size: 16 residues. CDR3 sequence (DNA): TGTGCCAGCAGCCTCGAAGGCCGGACAGCTACCTACGAGCAGTACTTC. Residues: CASSLEGRTATYEQYF.

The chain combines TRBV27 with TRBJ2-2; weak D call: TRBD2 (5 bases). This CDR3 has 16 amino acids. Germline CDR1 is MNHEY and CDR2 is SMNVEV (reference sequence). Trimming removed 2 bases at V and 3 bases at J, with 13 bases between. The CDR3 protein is CASSLNAAGYTGELFF. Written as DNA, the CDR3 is TGTGCCAGCAGTTTAAATGCGGCGGGCTACACCGGGGAGCTGTTTTTT.

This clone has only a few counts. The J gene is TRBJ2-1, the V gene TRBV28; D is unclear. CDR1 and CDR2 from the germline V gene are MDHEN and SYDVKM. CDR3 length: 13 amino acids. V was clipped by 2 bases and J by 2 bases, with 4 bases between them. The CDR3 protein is CASSLAPYNEQFF. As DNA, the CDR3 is TGTGCCAGCAGTTTAGCGCCCTACAATGAGCAGTTCTTC.

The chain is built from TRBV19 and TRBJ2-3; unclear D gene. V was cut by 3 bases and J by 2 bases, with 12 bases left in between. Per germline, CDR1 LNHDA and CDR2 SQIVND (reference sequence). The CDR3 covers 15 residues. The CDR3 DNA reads TGTGCCAGTAGTATGGCCGGTGGAGACACAGATACGCAGTATTTT. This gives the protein CASSMAGGDTDTQYF.

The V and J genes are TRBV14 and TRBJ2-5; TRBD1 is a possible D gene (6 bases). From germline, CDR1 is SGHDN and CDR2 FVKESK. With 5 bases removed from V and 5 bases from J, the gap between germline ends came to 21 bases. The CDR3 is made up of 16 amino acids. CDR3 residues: CASSFDRSRFLETQYF. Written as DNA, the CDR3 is TGTGCCAGCAGCTTCGACAGGTCCAGATTTTTGGAGACCCAGTACTTC.

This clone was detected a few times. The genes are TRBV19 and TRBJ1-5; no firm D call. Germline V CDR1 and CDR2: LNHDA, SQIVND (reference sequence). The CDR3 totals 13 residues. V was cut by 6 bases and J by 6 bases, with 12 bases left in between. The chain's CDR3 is CASSFGVGQPQHF. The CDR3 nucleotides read TGTGCCAGTAGCTTCGGGGTTGGTCAGCCCCAGCATTTT.

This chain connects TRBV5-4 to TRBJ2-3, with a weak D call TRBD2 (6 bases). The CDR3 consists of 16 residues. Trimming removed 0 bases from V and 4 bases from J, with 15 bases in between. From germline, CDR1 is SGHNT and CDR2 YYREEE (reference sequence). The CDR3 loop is CASSLAGVGRADTQYF. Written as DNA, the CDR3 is TGTGCCAGCAGCTTGGCGGGGGTGGGGCGGGCAGATACGCAGTATTTT.

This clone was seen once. The CDR3 bases are TGTGCCAGTAGTCGCCAGGGACTTCAGCCCCAGCATTTT. Translating gives CASSRQGLQPQHF. The chain combines TRBV19 with TRBJ1-5; D perhaps matches TRBD1 (5 bases). Germline values: CDR1 LNHDA, CDR2 SQIVND (reference sequence). Deletions cut 5 bases from V and 6 bases from J, with 11 bases between. This CDR3 has 13 residues.

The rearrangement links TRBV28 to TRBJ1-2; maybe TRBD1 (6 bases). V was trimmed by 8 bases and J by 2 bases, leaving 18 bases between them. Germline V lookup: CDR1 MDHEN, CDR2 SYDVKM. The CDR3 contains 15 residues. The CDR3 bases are TGTGCCAGCCTCAATCCGACAGGAGCCAACTATGGCTACACCTTC. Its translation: CASLNPTGANYGYTF.

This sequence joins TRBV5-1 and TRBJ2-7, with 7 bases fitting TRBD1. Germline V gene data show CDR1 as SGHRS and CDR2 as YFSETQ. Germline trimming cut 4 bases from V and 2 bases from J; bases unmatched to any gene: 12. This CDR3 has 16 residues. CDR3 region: CASSLVDRALAYEQYF. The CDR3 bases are TGCGCCAGCAGCCTAGTTGACAGGGCCCTAGCCTACGAGCAGTACTTC.

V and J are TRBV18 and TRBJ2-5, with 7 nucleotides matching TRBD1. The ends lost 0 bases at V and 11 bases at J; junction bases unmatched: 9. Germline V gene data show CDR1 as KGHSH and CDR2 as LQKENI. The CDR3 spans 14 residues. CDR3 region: CASSPPAGGGEQYF. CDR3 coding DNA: TGTGCCAGCTCACCACCGGCAGGGGGTGGTGAGCAGTACTTC.

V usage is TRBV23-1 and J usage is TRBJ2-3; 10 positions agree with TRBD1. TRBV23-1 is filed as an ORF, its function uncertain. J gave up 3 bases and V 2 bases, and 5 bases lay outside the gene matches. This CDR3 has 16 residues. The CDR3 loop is CASSQPRDRGTDTQYF. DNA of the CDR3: TGCGCCAGCAGTCAACCGCGGGACAGGGGAACAGATACGCAGTATTTT.

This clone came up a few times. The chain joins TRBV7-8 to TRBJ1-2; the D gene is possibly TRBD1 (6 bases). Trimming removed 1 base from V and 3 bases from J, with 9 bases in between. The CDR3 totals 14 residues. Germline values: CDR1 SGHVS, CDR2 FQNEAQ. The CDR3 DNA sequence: TGTGCCAGCAGCTTAGTTTCAGGGGACTATGGCTACACCTTC. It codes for CASSLVSGDYGYTF. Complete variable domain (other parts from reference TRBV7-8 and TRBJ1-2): GAGVSQSPRYKVAKRGQDVALRCDPISGHVSLFWYQQALGQGPEFLTYFQNEAQLDKSGLPSDRFFAERPEGSVSTLKIQRTQQEDSAVYLCASSLVSGDYGYTFGSGTRLTVV.

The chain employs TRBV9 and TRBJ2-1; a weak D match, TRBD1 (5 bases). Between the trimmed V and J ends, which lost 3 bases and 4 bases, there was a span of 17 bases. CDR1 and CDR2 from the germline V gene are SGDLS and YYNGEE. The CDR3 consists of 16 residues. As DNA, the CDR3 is TGTGCCAGCAGCGCTAACGACAGAAAAGGTTACAATGAGCAGTTCTTC. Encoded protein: CASSANDRKGYNEQFF.

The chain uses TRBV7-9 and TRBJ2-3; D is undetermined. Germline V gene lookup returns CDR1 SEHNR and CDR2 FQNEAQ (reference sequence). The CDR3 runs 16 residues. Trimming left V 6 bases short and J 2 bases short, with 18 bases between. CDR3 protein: CASRPAIAQNTDTQYF. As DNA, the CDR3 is TGTGCCAGCAGGCCCGCCATTGCGCAAAACACAGATACGCAGTATTTT.

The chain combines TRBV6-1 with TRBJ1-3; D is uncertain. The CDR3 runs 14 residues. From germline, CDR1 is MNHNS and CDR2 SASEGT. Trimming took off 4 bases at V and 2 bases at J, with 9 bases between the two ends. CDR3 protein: CASSGTRTGNTIYF. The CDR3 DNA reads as TGTGCCAGCAGTGGAACTAGGACTGGAAACACCATATATTTT.

The CDR3, as DNA: TGTGCCAGCTCACCTCAGGGACAGAAGACGCCATACAATGAGCAGTTCTTC. Amino acid sequence: CASSPQGQKTPYNEQFF. The V call is TRBV18, the J call TRBJ2-1, with 7 positions matching TRBD1. V lost 3 bases to trimming and J lost 4 bases; unmatched junction nucleotides: 12. The germline V gene encodes CDR1 KGHSH and CDR2 LQKENI. The CDR3 spans 17 residues.

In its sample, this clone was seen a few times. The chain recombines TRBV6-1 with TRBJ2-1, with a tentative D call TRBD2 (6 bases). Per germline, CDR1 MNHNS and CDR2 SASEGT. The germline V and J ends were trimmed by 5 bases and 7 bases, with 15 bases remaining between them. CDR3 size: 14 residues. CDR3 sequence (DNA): TGTGCCAGCAGTTTTGATCTAGCGTGGAATGAGCAGTTCTTC. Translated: CASSFDLAWNEQFF.

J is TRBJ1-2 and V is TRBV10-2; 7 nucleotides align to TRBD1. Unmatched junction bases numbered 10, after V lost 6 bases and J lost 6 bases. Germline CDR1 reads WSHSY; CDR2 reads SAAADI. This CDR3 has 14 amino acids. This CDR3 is CASRQGGYRDGYTF. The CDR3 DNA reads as TGCGCCAGCAGACAAGGGGGCTACAGGGATGGCTACACCTTC.

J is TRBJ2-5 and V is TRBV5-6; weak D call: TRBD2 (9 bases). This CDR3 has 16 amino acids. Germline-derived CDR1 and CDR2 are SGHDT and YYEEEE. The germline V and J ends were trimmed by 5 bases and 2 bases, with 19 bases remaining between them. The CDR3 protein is CASRLRGRGGQETQYF. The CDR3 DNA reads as TGTGCCAGCAGGCTCAGGGGGCGGGGGGGTCAAGAGACCCAGTACTTC.

CDR3 coding DNA: TGCGCCAGCAGCCCTAGCACGTGGGAGAATCAGCCCCAGCATTTT. It codes for CASSPSTWENQPQHF. The chain is built from TRBV4-1 and TRBJ1-5; D unresolved. The ends were cut back, 4 bases at V and 4 bases at J, with 14 bases in the middle. Per the germline V gene, CDR1 is MGHRA and CDR2 is YSYEKL. The CDR3 length is 15 residues.

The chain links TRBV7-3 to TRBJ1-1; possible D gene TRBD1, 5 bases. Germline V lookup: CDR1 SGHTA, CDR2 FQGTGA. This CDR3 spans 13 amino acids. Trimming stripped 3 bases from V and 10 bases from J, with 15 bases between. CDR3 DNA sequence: TGTGCCAGCAGCTTGGGCAGGGCCTCGGGAGCTTTCTTT. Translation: CASSLGRASGAFF. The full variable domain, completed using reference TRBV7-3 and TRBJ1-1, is GAGVSQTPSNKVTEKGKYVELRCDPISGHTALYWYRQSLGQGPEFLIYFQGTGAADDSGLPNDRFFAVRPEGSVSTLKIQRTERGDSAVYLCASSLGRASGAFFGQGTRLTVV.

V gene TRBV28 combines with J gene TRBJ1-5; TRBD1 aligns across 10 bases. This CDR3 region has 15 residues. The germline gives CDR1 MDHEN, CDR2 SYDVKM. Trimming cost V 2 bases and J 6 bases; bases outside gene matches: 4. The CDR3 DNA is TGTGCCAGCAGTTTAACCGGGACAGGGGCTCAGCCCCAGCATTTT. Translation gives CASSLTGTGAQPQHF.

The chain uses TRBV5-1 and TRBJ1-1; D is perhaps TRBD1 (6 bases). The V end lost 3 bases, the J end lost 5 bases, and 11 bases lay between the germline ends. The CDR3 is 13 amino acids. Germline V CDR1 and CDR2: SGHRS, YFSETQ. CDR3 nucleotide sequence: TGCGCCAGCAGCTGGACAGAGGCGACTGAAGCTTTCTTT. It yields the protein CASSWTEATEAFF.

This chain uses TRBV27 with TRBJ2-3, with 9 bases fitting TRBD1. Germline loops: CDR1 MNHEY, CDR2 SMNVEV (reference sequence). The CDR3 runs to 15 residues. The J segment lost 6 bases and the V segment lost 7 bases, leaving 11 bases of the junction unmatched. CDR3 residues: CASNSPGTGRDTQYF. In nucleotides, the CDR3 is TGTGCCAGCAACTCCCCCGGGACAGGGCGCGATACGCAGTATTTT.

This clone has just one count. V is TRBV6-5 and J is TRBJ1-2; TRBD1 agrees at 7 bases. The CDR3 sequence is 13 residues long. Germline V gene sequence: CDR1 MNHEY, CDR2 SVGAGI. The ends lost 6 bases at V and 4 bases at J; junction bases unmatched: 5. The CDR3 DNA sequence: TGTGCCAGCAGCCTGGGACAGTTCTATGGCTACACCTTC. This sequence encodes CASSLGQFYGYTF.

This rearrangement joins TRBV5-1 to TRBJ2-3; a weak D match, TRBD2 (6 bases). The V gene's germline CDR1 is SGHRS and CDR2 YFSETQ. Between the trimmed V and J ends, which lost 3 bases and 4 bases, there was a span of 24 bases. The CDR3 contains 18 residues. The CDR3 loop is CASSSRRGVLHGPDTQYF. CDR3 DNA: TGCGCCAGCAGCTCCCGACGCGGGGTTCTTCACGGCCCAGATACGCAGTATTTT.

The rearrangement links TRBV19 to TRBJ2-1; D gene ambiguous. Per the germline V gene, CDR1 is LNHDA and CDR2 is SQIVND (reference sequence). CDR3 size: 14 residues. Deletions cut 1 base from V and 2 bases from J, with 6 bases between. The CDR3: CASSIATPYNEQFF. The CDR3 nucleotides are TGTGCCAGTAGTATAGCGACTCCCTACAATGAGCAGTTCTTC. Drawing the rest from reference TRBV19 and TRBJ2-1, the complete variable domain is DGGITQSPKYLFRKEGQNVTLSCEQNLNHDAMYWYRQDPGQGLRLIYYSQIVNDFQKGDIAEGYSVSREKKESFPLTVTSAQKNPTAFYLCASSIATPYNEQFFGPGTRLTVL.